Listed below are T cell receptor beta chains from one sample, sequenced in a study of blood T cells in healthy people across ages. One entry per CDR3 protein results from TCRdb running MiXCR on the 5' RACE reads. The data contain 1,500,000 or so distinct CDR3 sequences, around 40% of them singletons. Sequencing used blood. The receptor set was obtained from a woman between 18 and 29 years old in good health. CDR3s include the opening cysteine and the closing phenylalanine or tryptophan. D genes are given only for firm matches. Where a row states a size, it is once, few, many or the class of an expanded clone; other rows omit it.

D	V	size	J	CDR3	DNA
-	TRBV24-1	few	TRBJ2-1	CATSDFRVAEQFF	TGTGCCACCAGTGATTTCAGGGTGGCTGAGCAGTTCTTC
TRBD2	TRBV20-1	once	TRBJ2-7	CSARDYERETDEQYF	TGCAGTGCTAGAGATTACGAGCGGGAGACCGACGAGCAGTACTTC
-	TRBV20-1	few	TRBJ2-5	CSAPLGGPQETQYF	TGCAGTGCGCCGCTGGGGGGGCCTCAAGAGACCCAGTACTTC
TRBD2	TRBV20-1	-	TRBJ2-3	CSVRSGGAPDTQYF	TGCAGTGTTCGTAGCGGGGGGGCCCCAGATACGCAGTATTTT
TRBD2	TRBV20-1	-	TRBJ2-7	CSARDGTSGLKGHEQYF	TGCAGTGCTAGGGACGGGACTAGCGGTCTGAAAGGGCATGAGCAGTACTTC
-	TRBV7-8	once	TRBJ2-1	CASTWRGREGNEQFF	TGTGCCAGCACCTGGAGGGGGAGAGAGGGGAATGAGCAGTTCTTC
-	TRBV7-2	-	TRBJ2-7	CASSAGRDNPYEQYF	TGTGCCAGCAGCGCGGGCCGGGACAACCCCTACGAGCAGTACTTC
-	TRBV6-2/TRBV6-3	-	TRBJ1-6	CASTQPGRQNSPLHF	TGTGCCAGCACTCAACCGGGACGGCAGAATTCACCCCTCCACTTT
-	TRBV5-6	-	TRBJ2-5	CASSWQLGSETQYF	TGTGCCAGCAGCTGGCAACTGGGGAGTGAGACCCAGTACTTC
-	TRBV25-1	-	TRBJ1-2	CASSELGEGRRGYTF	TGTGCCAGCAGTGAACTCGGGGAAGGCCGGAGGGGCTACACCTTC
TRBD1	TRBV5-1	-	TRBJ2-2	CASSPGTGGTGELFF	TGCGCCAGCAGCCCCGGGACAGGGGGGACCGGGGAGCTGTTTTTT
-	TRBV7-9	few	TRBJ2-1	CASSLVGRDNEQFF	TGTGCCAGCAGCTTAGTAGGACGGGACAATGAGCAGTTCTTC
-	TRBV29-1	once	TRBJ2-3	CSGRQASVYTDTQYF	TGCAGCGGCCGACAGGCCTCAGTATACACAGATACGCAGTATTTT
TRBD2	TRBV15	-	TRBJ2-5	CATSPRSASGFQETQYF	TGTGCCACCAGCCCAAGGTCGGCTAGCGGGTTTCAAGAGACCCAGTACTTC
TRBD2	TRBV10-3	few	TRBJ2-3	CAISEVAGVTDTQYF	TGTGCCATCAGTGAGGTAGCGGGGGTGACAGATACGCAGTATTTT
-	TRBV7-9	-	TRBJ1-2	CASSSSALPNMGYTF	TGTGCCAGCAGCTCATCCGCCCTACCCAACATGGGCTACACCTTC
TRBD1	TRBV5-1	-	TRBJ2-1	CASSLDGQDYNEQFF	TGCGCCAGCAGCTTGGACGGACAGGACTACAATGAGCAGTTCTTC
-	TRBV6-6	few	TRBJ2-3	CASSYGLALDTQYF	TGTGCCAGCAGTTACGGCCTCGCGCTGGATACGCAGTATTTT
TRBD1	TRBV5-1	many	TRBJ1-5	CASSLGGQHQPQHF	TGCGCCAGCAGCTTAGGGGGCCAGCATCAGCCCCAGCATTTT
-	TRBV14	many	TRBJ1-6	CASSQFWGSNSPLHF	TGTGCCAGCAGCCAATTCTGGGGGTCTAATTCACCCCTCCACTTT
TRBD2	TRBV11-2	-	TRBJ2-2	CASSSGLAFTGELFF	TGTGCCAGCAGCTCCGGACTAGCGTTCACCGGGGAGCTGTTTTTT
-	TRBV7-2	-	TRBJ1-1	CASSWGDRMGTEAFF	TGTGCCAGCAGCTGGGGCGACAGAATGGGCACTGAAGCTTTCTTT
-	TRBV6-2/TRBV6-3	many	TRBJ2-5	CASSHARTARYF	TGTGCCAGCAGTCACGCCCGGACCGCCCGGTACTTC
-	TRBV4-3	-	TRBJ2-5	CSSSQEWVRETQYF	TGCTCCAGCAGCCAAGAATGGGTTCGAGAGACCCAGTACTTC
TRBD1	TRBV7-9	few	TRBJ1-1	CASRGRDRGSNTEAFF	TGTGCCAGCAGAGGCCGGGACAGGGGATCGAACACTGAAGCTTTCTTT
-	TRBV4-3	-	TRBJ1-2	CASGQAPGTGYGYTF	TGCGCCAGCGGCCAAGCCCCCGGTACGGGCTATGGCTACACCTTC
-	TRBV12-3/TRBV12-4	-	TRBJ1-2	CASMRGEGGYTF	TGTGCCAGCATGAGGGGGGAGGGTGGCTACACCTTC
-	TRBV20-1	-	TRBJ2-3	CSARGWGRGADTQYF	TGCAGTGCCAGGGGATGGGGGCGGGGAGCAGATACGCAGTATTTT
TRBD2	TRBV6-2/TRBV6-3	-	TRBJ2-1	CASSYQREGRDNEQFF	TGTGCCAGCAGTTACCAGCGGGAGGGCCGGGACAATGAGCAGTTCTTC